This TCR beta chain came from a study of CDR3 diversity in severe acne. CDR1 is DFQATT and CDR2 is SNEGSKA in the germline V gene (reference sequence). This CDR3 is built from 16 residues. The J segment lost 1 base and the V segment lost 6 bases, leaving 4 bases of the junction unmatched. A single record per CDR3 protein comes from TCRdb applying MiXCR to the PCR reads. The table has around 100,000 distinct CDR3 sequences, around 53% seen once; the top ten hold 9.5% to 15%. Sequencing was carried out using blood. The receptor was derived from a male donor with acne. The gene calls are TRBV20-1 and TRBJ2-2; 14 positions match TRBD2. The CDR3 spells CSAKGLAGENTGELFF. DNA of the CDR3: TGCAGTGCCAAGGGACTAGCGGGAGAGAACACCGGGGAGCTGTTTTTT.